This T cell receptor (beta chain) originates from a study of tumor-infiltrating lymphocytes in primary liver carcinoma (dated by TCRdb to 2016 to 2017). For the study in its entirety: Between late 2015 and early 2016, about 5 patients in China with histopathologically diagnosed primary liver carcinoma had their tumors surgically resected. The five patients, three men and two women aged 30 to 69 years, had hepatocellular carcinoma (four) or combined HCC and intrahepatic cholangiocarcinoma (one). The five patients had tumors of stage T1-T3 N0M0, with maximum diameters ranging from 4.2 to 10 cm. Samples yielded roughly 3.5 to 8 million productive TCRbeta reads; read depth did not differ significantly between tissue types. TCRbeta repertoire sequencing, expression microarrays and whole-exome sequencing were combined in the study across five regions of each liver tumor, with adjacent normal tissue and blood also included. A total of 35 or so specimens from 5 patients underwent TCRbeta repertoire sequencing, comprising roughly 25 tumor regions, 5 adjacent noncancerous liver tissues and 5 peripheral blood samples. High reproducibility was observed for the technical replicate repertoires, with mean shared-clone rates roughly 0.87 and correlation coefficients above 0.95. Overall study results and their limits: Repertoire overlap was higher between tumor regions (mean approximately 36%) than tumor-adjacent (approximately 17%) or tumor-blood (approximately 14%) pairs, consistent with antigen-driven expansion. The top 250 clones accounted for a significantly greater share of the repertoire in tumors than in blood (p = 0.039). Because only the TCR beta chain was sequenced and unpaired alpha chains were not captured, true repertoire diversity is likely underestimated. Only a few patients were included in the study, and the authors note that the findings should be validated in a larger study. Bulk unsorted samples precluded comparing CD4+ and CD8+ T cell repertoires.

Note on this clonotype: Its target antigen remains unknown. This may come from a read error, since a much larger clone is one base off.

Blood RNA was extracted from unsorted whole blood using TRIzol reagent, and germline DNA was obtained with the DNeasy Blood & Tissue kit. At the time of sampling, the patients were treatment-naive and had chronic HBV infection. Before surgery, roughly 3.7 milliliters of peripheral blood were collected into K2EDTA tubes. Using a constant-region primer and ProtoScript II reverse transcriptase, TCRbeta-specific cDNA was reverse-transcribed from roughly 500 ng total RNA. TCRbeta libraries were built with three nested multiplex PCR rounds, a slightly modified ARM-PCR procedure. Each of the first two PCR rounds ran for approximately 9 cycles using multiplex TRBV1-TRBV30 forward primers together with a Cbeta reverse primer. A final 25-cycle PCR with Deep VentR polymerase added sample barcodes and Illumina adapters. Amplicons of 200-500 bp were gel-purified with a QIAquick gel extraction kit before sequencing. TCRbeta amplicons were sequenced on an Illumina HiSeq 2500 with 250-bp paired-end reads. The paper's data handling went like this. To recover full CDR3 sequences, reads were quality-trimmed using Trimmomatic v0.33 and paired reads were then merged using FLASH v1.2.11. MiGEC v1.2.1b assigned V, D and J germline segments to the rearranged TCRbeta sequences. Clonotype statistics, along with Shannon-Wiener diversity indices, were calculated using VDJtools v1.0.0. Except for diversity analysis, only the 250 most abundant clonotypes of each sample were used in subsequent analyses to reduce sampling bias. TCRdb trimmed the raw reads at Q25, called clones with MiXCR and kept productive beta chains. Rows matching on CDR3 protein sequence are summarized as one entry with the most common DNA and genes. These V and J calls rely on TCRdb rather than the paper's analysis. The table for this sample lists about 310,000 distinct CDR3 sequences; 65% of them were counted only once. The ten largest account for roughly 8.6% of the sample.

The germline V gene yields MNHEY for CDR1 and SVGEGT for CDR2. The CDR3 spans 14 residues, from the cysteine through the phenylalanine. Of the read, only the CDR3 DNA is kept; its 42 bases are in frame from base 1. V drops 6 bases and J drops 4 bases, leaving 13 bases in between. The sequence was collected from a man aged 35 to 55 with primary liver carcinoma and hepatitis B virus infection. The sample consisted of peripheral blood. Here the chain combines TRBV6-2 or TRBV6-3 and TRBJ1-5, with no D gene named confidently. The nucleotides read TGTGCCAGCAGCCGTCGAGGGATAAATCAGCCCCAGCATTTT. This encodes CASSRRGINQPQHF.